This T cell receptor beta chain emerged from a study of T-cell reconstitution after alpha-beta-depleted transplantation in children. Study conclusions and caveats: Several hundred expanded graft clones reportedly gave rise to the alpha-beta T cells present about two months after transplant. Surviving recipient T cells and thymic progenitors produced the high day-60 TCRbeta diversity seen in some patients.

Unique molecular identifiers were used to barcode this TCRbeta library. From the PCR reads, TCRdb called clonotypes with MiXCR, one entry per CDR3 protein. Here the sample spans hundreds of thousands of distinct CDR3 sequences, over 10% being singletons. Trimming removed 5 bases at V and 5 bases at J, with 22 bases between. This CDR3 spans 16 amino acids. This clonotype was picked up a small number of times. Its antigen is currently unknown. The sample consisted of PBMCs, mostly from graft donor cells, taken 360 days after TCRalphabeta/CD19-depleted stem cell transplant. This rearrangement joins TRBV12-3 or TRBV12-4 to TRBJ2-7, with D perhaps TRBD1 or TRBD2 (6 bases each). This clonotype was sampled from a male patient between 10 and 17 years old who had a stem cell transplant for acute myeloid leukemia, so the T cells may come from the graft donor. The CDR3 sequence is CASSPRGGGPPHEQYF. In DNA, the CDR3 is TGTGCCAGCAGTCCCCGCGGAGGGGGGCCCCCTCACGAGCAGTACTTC.